This T cell receptor beta chain was captured in a study of T cells in Graves' hyperthyroidism and ophthalmopathy (dated by TCRdb to between 2018 and 2020). Notes on the research overall: Peripheral blood samples were taken at initial diagnosis, before any treatment was given. An independent validation cohort of around 19 hyperthyroidism patients and about 16 patients who later progressed to ophthalmopathy tested prospective prediction of ophthalmopathy. The 100 discovery patients were randomly split 7:3 into training and test sets. After sampling, hyperthyroidism patients received methimazole starting at 30 mg daily, and ophthalmopathy patients received high-dose intravenous methylprednisolone. To identify distinguishing TCR V-J signatures, a discovery cohort of about 100 patients was used, comprising 40 to 45 with Graves' ophthalmopathy and around 57 with stable Graves' hyperthyroidism. In addition, the study compared T-cell repertoires in thyroid tissue and in blood from several Graves' hyperthyroidism patients. TCR Vbeta CDR3 sequencing of 130 to 150 peripheral blood samples (43 ophthalmopathy, 75 hyperthyroidism and some 17 progressor patients) is reported in the paper.

Amplification of TCR beta CDR3 regions was carried out from RNA transcripts. For the first round of RT-PCR on the TCR CDR3, the HTBI primer set was used together with the Qiagen OneStep RT-PCR kit. Libraries were constructed in a second round of multiplex PCR, after which size selection and purification were carried out. Sequencing of the libraries was done on an Illumina HiSeq2000 using paired-end 100 bp reads. Per the original workflow: SOAPnuke was used to process the raw data, with reads discarded if the reads contained adapters or uncalled bases, had a mean Phred below 15, or lacked an exact constant-primer or identifier match. High-quality paired reads were merged using COPE v1.2.5, and each unique nucleotide sequence was defined as a clonotype. MiTCR v1.1 was used to align clonotypes to the IMGT TRBV, TRBD and TRBJ reference segments. The analysis was restricted to V-J combinations with a frequency above 0.0001, which together covered just over 99% of the repertoires. The TCS score was defined as F50 (clonal expansion) divided by E x V (chaos), with BLOSUM62-based TCRdist calculated between CDR3 peptides within each V-J. Welch's t-statistics and random forest reduced roughly 540 V-J features to 13, which were used in a naive Bayes classifier (R e1071). TCRdb reanalyzed the raw reads on its own, using fastp at Q25 for trimming and MiXCR for clone calling, and kept in-frame beta chains. Rows with a matching CDR3 protein are joined into one entry that keeps the most common DNA and genes. The V and J calls come from TCRdb's annotation, not from the publication. In all, the sample holds roughly 600,000 distinct CDR3 sequences, and about 14% of those were seen once. The top ten hold around 13% of the sample.

The research as a whole found: In validation, progression to ophthalmopathy was predicted by the model with around 70% sensitivity and 72.22% specificity, a median of approximately 6.5 months before onset. Blood samples also contained most of the expanded thyroid clonotypes (frequency above 0.001), which suggests that blood repertoires may reflect thyroid immune responses. Ophthalmopathy was separated from stable hyperthyroidism by a 13 V-J signature model, with around 90% sensitivity and about 81% specificity obtained in cross-validation and 80%/75% obtained in testing. No statistical method was used to fix the sample size in advance, and group allocation was not hidden from the investigators.

This clonotype was counted many times. Its cognate antigen has yet to be identified. No base quality values were provided; no much bigger clone lies one nucleotide off. Ophthalmopathy patients had moderately to severely active disease, Clinical Activity Score of at least 3, NOSPECS grade of at least 4, and duration under 3 months. Exclusion was applied to patients with uncontrolled infections, other autoimmune diseases, pregnancy or lactation. Clinical symptoms, serum thyroxine and TRAb, thyroid ultrasound, and orbital computed tomography formed the basis for the diagnoses. PBMCs were isolated from around 10 ml of fresh peripheral blood by Ficoll-Paque density gradient centrifugation. Trizol reagent was used to extract total RNA, and RNA quality was then checked on an Agilent 2100 Bioanalyzer. Including the terminal cysteine and phenylalanine, the CDR3 comprises 14 residues. Here the CDR3 DNA is all that survives: 42 bases in frame from base 1. Trimming removed 5 bases from V and 0 bases from J, leaving 10 bases between the germline ends.

The V and J genes are TRBV12-3 or TRBV12-4 and TRBJ1-1; no D gene is confidently identified. Sample: blood. This TCR was sampled from a woman aged 45-60 years with Graves' ophthalmopathy. This receptor carries the CDR3 CASSPHQLNTEAFF. In nucleotide form, the sequence is TGTGCCAGCAGTCCCCATCAACTGAACACTGAAGCTTTCTTT.